This entry lists 24 T cell receptor beta chains sequenced from one sample in a study of control samples from healthy donors and cancer patients. Clones were read by immunoSEQ multiplex PCR, and TCRdb kept only the in-frame ones, dropping some. The sample records more than 75,000 clones, around three quarters being singletons. The sequenced sample consisted of blood. These receptors all come from a woman aged 25-40 years in good health.

This clone was observed once. V usage is TRBV25-1 and J usage is TRBJ2-7; 9 bases are shared with TRBD1. The CDR3 runs 18 residues. V lost 1 base to trimming and J lost 2 bases; unmatched junction nucleotides: 12. The germline gives CDR1 MGHDK, CDR2 SYGVNS. The CDR3 region is CASSESRGAGQGTYEQYF. The CDR3, as DNA: TGTGCCAGCAGTGAATCCCGTGGGGCGGGACAGGGCACCTACGAGCAGTACTTC.

J is TRBJ1-1 and V is TRBV6-5; 7 nucleotides agree with TRBD1. Germline CDR1 is MNHEY and CDR2 is SVGAGI. The CDR3 runs to 15 residues. Trimming cost V 6 bases and J 1 base; bases outside gene matches: 8. CDR3 bases: TGTGCCAGCAGCCGCGACAGGGCCCAGAACACTGAAGCTTTCTTT. Residues: CASSRDRAQNTEAFF.

This chain uses TRBV18 with TRBJ2-3; D is possibly TRBD2 (5 bases). The germline V gene encodes CDR1 KGHSH and CDR2 LQKENI. Trimming pared 3 bases from V and 4 bases from J, leaving 11 bases between. The CDR3 consists of 14 residues. The CDR3 nucleotides are TGTGCCAGCTCACCGGAGAGGGCGCCAGATACGCAGTATTTT. It codes for CASSPERAPDTQYF.

The chain recombines TRBV12-5 with TRBJ2-3, with D perhaps matching TRBD1 or TRBD2 (7 bases each). CDR1 is LGHNT and CDR2 is FRNRAP in the germline V gene. The CDR3 spans 15 residues. V was pared by 7 bases and J by 5 bases, with 19 bases between. In nucleotides, the CDR3 is TGTGCTAGTGCCTCCCCGACAGGGAGGGTAGATACGCAGTATTTT. It codes for CASASPTGRVDTQYF.

The chain recombines TRBV7-2 with TRBJ2-2, with TRBD2 matching 9 bases. The CDR3 covers 14 residues. The V gene end was trimmed by 5 bases and the J gene end by 4 bases; junction bases not matched to a gene: 2. The germline V gene has CDR1 SGHTA and CDR2 FQGNSA. The CDR3 coding sequence is TGTGCCAGCAGCCCGACTAGCGGCACCGGGGAGCTGTTTTTT. This codes for CASSPTSGTGELFF.

The gene calls are TRBV4-1 and TRBJ1-5; no firm D call. The CDR3 is 15 residues long. The V and J ends lost 3 bases and 6 bases respectively, with 15 bases between them. Germline V gene sequence: CDR1 MGHRA, CDR2 YSYEKL. The CDR3 here is CASSQAPGNPQPQHF. The CDR3, as DNA: TGCGCCAGCAGCCAGGCTCCCGGGAACCCTCAGCCCCAGCATTTT.

The rearrangement uses TRBV27 and TRBJ2-7; TRBD1 or TRBD2 may be the D gene (5 bases each). With 8 bases removed from V and 1 base from J, the gap between germline ends came to 12 bases. CDR1 is MNHEY and CDR2 is SMNVEV in the germline V gene (reference sequence). The CDR3 contains 13 residues. The CDR3 DNA sequence: TGTGCCAGCCGGGGACGGACATCCTACGAGCAGTACTTC. Its protein product is CASRGRTSYEQYF.

J is TRBJ1-1 and V is TRBV30; 7 nucleotides agree with TRBD1. The CDR3 runs to 14 residues. Germline V CDR1 and CDR2: GTSNPN, SVGIG (reference sequence). Trimming took 0 bases from V and 11 from J; bases not matched to a gene: 12. CDR3 residues: CAWSVTRGSVGAFF. The CDR3 DNA sequence: TGTGCCTGGAGTGTAACCAGGGGGTCGGTGGGCGCTTTCTTT.

This clone occurred once. The chain recombines TRBV29-1 with TRBJ2-1; the match to TRBD2 covers 8 bases. Germline V lookup: CDR1 SQVTM, CDR2 ANQGSEA. There are 14 residues in the CDR3. CDR3 residues: CSGDGGAGFDEQFF. The CDR3 DNA follows: TGCAGTGGCGACGGGGGGGCCGGGTTCGATGAGCAGTTCTTC.

The chain couples TRBV6-6 to TRBJ1-2; D possibly corresponds to TRBD1 (5 bases). Trimming stripped 2 bases from V and 8 bases from J, with 15 bases between. In germline, CDR1 is MNHNY, CDR2 SVGAGI (reference sequence). The length of the CDR3 is 14 residues. The CDR3 nucleotides are TGTGCCAGCAGTTACCCGAGTGGGGCGGGCGGCTACACCTTC. Its translation is CASSYPSGAGGYTF.

The V call is TRBV5-4, the J call TRBJ1-2; D gene uncertain. V shed 4 bases and J shed 4 bases, with 17 bases lying between them. Per the germline V gene, CDR1 is SGHNT and CDR2 is YYREEE (reference sequence). The CDR3 totals 15 residues. CDR3 amino acids: CASSPVASGAYGYTF. CDR3 DNA: TGTGCCAGCAGCCCGGTCGCGTCAGGAGCCTATGGCTACACCTTC.

The genes are TRBV5-1 and TRBJ1-4; tentatively, D is TRBD1 (5 bases). Germline CDR1 SGHRS, CDR2 YFSETQ. CDR3 size: 15 residues. With 6 bases removed from V and 4 bases from J, the gap between germline ends came to 16 bases. Here the CDR3 reads CASTSGGGYNEKLFF. The CDR3 DNA reads as TGCGCCAGCACCAGCGGGGGGGGATATAATGAAAAACTGTTTTTT.

The chain recombines TRBV6-2 or TRBV6-3 with TRBJ2-7, with 10 bases lining up with TRBD1. CDR1 is MNHEY and CDR2 is SVGEGT in the germline V gene. V lost 1 base and J lost 6; bases outside the gene matches: 12. This CDR3 contains 17 residues. The CDR3 is CASSYFLPGQGTGEQYF. DNA for the CDR3: TGTGCCAGCAGTTACTTTTTGCCGGGACAGGGGACGGGCGAGCAGTACTTC.

This clone was seen only a few times. A junction boundary mismatches the germline segment, possibly from a read error. The chain has TRBV6-5 and TRBJ2-2, with D unclear. Germline CDR1 and CDR2: MNHEY and SVGAGI. There are 13 residues in the CDR3. In DNA, the CDR3 is TGTGCCAGCAGTGACTCAGAGACCGGGGAGCTGTTTTTT. Its translation: CASSDSETGELFF.

Details on this clone: The same CDR3 is also encoded by other DNA sequences in this sample. The CDR3 loop is CASSQGGGGPQETQYF. CDR3 nucleotides: TGCGCCAGCAGCCAAGGTGGGGGGGGCCCCCAAGAGACCCAGTACTTC. The chain links TRBV4-1 to TRBJ2-5, with a weak D call TRBD2 (7 bases). The CDR3 is made up of 16 amino acids. CDR1 and CDR2 (germline): MGHRA, YSYEKL. With 1 base removed from V and 1 base from J, the gap between germline ends came to 13 bases.

The chain links TRBV10-1 to TRBJ2-6; D unresolved. The V end lost 6 bases, the J end lost 1 base, and 4 bases lay between the germline ends. This CDR3 spans 13 amino acids. Germline V CDR1 and CDR2: WNHNN, SYGVQD (reference sequence). The CDR3 sequence is CASSYSGANVLTF. DNA for the CDR3: TGCGCCAGCAGCTATTCTGGGGCCAACGTCCTGACTTTC.

The rearrangement uses TRBV7-9 and TRBJ1-1; D is possibly TRBD1 (5 bases). Trimming took off 1 base at V and 2 bases at J, with 14 bases between the two ends. Germline loops: CDR1 SEHNR, CDR2 FQNEAQ (reference sequence). CDR3 length equals 16 residues. CDR3 region: CASSLGGSLANTEAFF. DNA for the CDR3: TGTGCCAGCAGCTTAGGGGGCTCCCTGGCCAACACTGAAGCTTTCTTT.

CDR3 sequence (DNA): TGTGCCAGCAGCCCCCGTGCCTCCTATAATTCACCCCTCCACTTT. Translation: CASSPRASYNSPLHF. The J gene is TRBJ1-6, the V gene TRBV3-1 (or the pseudogene TRBV3-2), with D uncertain. The V and J ends lost 4 bases and 0 bases respectively, with 7 bases between them. Germline V gives CDR1 LGHDT, CDR2 YNNKEL (reference sequence). The CDR3 has 15 amino acids.

The rearrangement links TRBV7-2 to TRBJ2-3; D uncertain. The CDR3 extends over 13 amino acids. Trimming shortened V by 1 base and J by 3 bases, and 5 bases separated the two germline ends. Germline values: CDR1 SGHTA, CDR2 FQGNSA. The chain's CDR3 is CASSLERTDTQYF. CDR3 nucleotides: TGTGCCAGCAGCTTAGAGCGTACAGATACGCAGTATTTT. Full variable domain (rest looked up from reference TRBV7-2 and TRBJ2-3): GAGVSQSPSNKVTEKGKDVELRCDPISGHTALYWYRQSLGQGLEFLIYFQGNSAPDKSGLPSDRFSAERTGGSVSTLTIQRTQQEDSAVYLCASSLERTDTQYFGPGTRLTVL.

This clone showed up just a few times. The V call is TRBV6-2 or TRBV6-3, the J call TRBJ2-5; D unresolved. V was pared by 2 bases and J by 4 bases, with 17 bases between. This CDR3 spans 16 amino acids. Germline V lookup: CDR1 MNHEY, CDR2 SVGEGT. CDR3 sequence: CASSYGALSRPETQYF. In nucleotides, the CDR3 is TGTGCCAGCAGTTACGGCGCTCTCTCGCGCCCAGAGACCCAGTACTTC.

The chain uses TRBV5-1 and TRBJ2-3, with D possibly matching TRBD2 (6 bases). The CDR3 runs 14 residues. V shed 5 bases and J shed 1 base, with 11 bases lying between them. From germline, CDR1 is SGHRS and CDR2 YFSETQ. Written as DNA, the CDR3 is TGCGCCAGCAGTCGGGACTCCCGCACAGATACGCAGTATTTT. Protein sequence: CASSRDSRTDTQYF.

The chain employs TRBV9 and TRBJ2-2; D is ambiguous. Germline V gene sequence: CDR1 SGDLS, CDR2 YYNGEE. Trimming removed 4 bases at V and 3 bases at J, with 13 bases between. This CDR3 contains 15 residues. The CDR3 loop reads CASSLHSGYTGELFF. For the CDR3, the DNA is TGTGCCAGCAGCCTCCACTCGGGCTACACCGGGGAGCTGTTTTTT.

The chain is built from TRBV5-5 and TRBJ1-1; D may be TRBD1 (5 bases). The CDR3 totals 18 residues. Germline CDR1 SGHKS, CDR2 YYEKEE (reference sequence). The V end was cut by 0 bases, the J end by 7 bases, with 25 bases between. The CDR3 nucleotides read TGTGCCAGCAGCTTGGATTTTTTAGTTGGGGCCGGCGCCCTTGAAGCTTTCTTT. It encodes CASSLDFLVGAGALEAFF.

The chain employs TRBV5-1 and TRBJ2-7; TRBD1 agrees at 9 bases. Germline trimming cut 3 bases from V and 5 bases from J; bases unmatched to any gene: 9. The CDR3 covers 15 residues. CDR1 SGHRS and CDR2 YFSETQ come from the germline V gene. CDR3 in amino acids: CASSYYGQGTHEQYF. CDR3 coding DNA: TGCGCCAGCAGCTACTACGGACAGGGGACCCACGAGCAGTACTTC.